This T cell receptor beta chain was observed in a study of cytomegalovirus exposure and HLA in healthy donors. General observations from the study: A later analysis found that most CMV-associated TCR beta chains appeared HLA-restricted. Presence/absence comparisons presumed near-even sequencing depth among donors.

Note on this clone: Its target is not known.

13 Jbeta primers and 60 Vbeta primers were used for the PCR. The method was immunoSEQ multiplex PCR; TCRdb's version includes in-frame clones alone and lacks a portion of them. This sample carries approximately 97,000 clones, 78% of them seen once, and the ten largest clones take over 3.5%. This CDR3 contains 15 residues. Germline loops: CDR1 MNHNS, CDR2 SASEGT. V dropped 3 bases and J dropped 5 bases, with 14 bases sitting between them. The chain links TRBV6-1 to TRBJ1-5; D perhaps matches TRBD1 (5 bases). This receptor was taken from a woman between 40 and 50 years old in good health and CMV-seropositive. The sample was PBMCs. The CDR3 spells CASSDPGQGYQPQHF. CDR3 bases: TGTGCCAGCAGTGACCCCGGGCAGGGTTATCAGCCCCAGCATTTT.